The 30 T cell receptor beta chains reported below all come from one sample, sequenced in a study of post-analysis software for immune sequencing data. Study findings and constraints: Controls had lower frequencies than patients of roughly five TRBV segments, which included TRBV5-6, TRBV5-1 and TRBV20-1.

These receptors are not linked to any known antigen. Unique molecular identifiers were built into the TCR beta cDNA libraries. MiXCR was run by TCRdb on the PCR reads, yielding one entry per CDR3 protein. Of around 500,000 distinct CDR3 sequences listed, around 31% were seen once; the top ten hold 4.5% to 7.5%. Sequenced: blood. These receptors were collected from a girl aged 2-17 years with multiple sclerosis.

In this sample, this clonotype turned up once. The rearrangement uses TRBV28 and TRBJ2-3; no reliable D call. The CDR3 sequence is 13 residues long. The ends were cut back, 6 bases at V and 1 base at J, with 8 bases in the middle. CDR1 MDHEN and CDR2 SYDVKM come from the germline V gene. The CDR3 is CASRVPGTDTQYF. The CDR3 nucleotides read TGTGCCAGCAGGGTCCCGGGCACAGATACGCAGTATTTT.

This clonotype was recorded once. The chain carries TRBV7-8 and TRBJ1-3, with TRBD1 identical over 10 bases. This CDR3 is built from 18 residues. CDR1 is SGHVS and CDR2 is FQNEAQ in the germline V gene. With 1 base clipped from V and 2 bases from J, the junction kept 8 bases outside the gene matches. The DNA of the CDR3 is TGTGCCAGCAGCTTAGTGGGACAGGGGTTTCGGGCTGGAAACACCATATATTTT. The encoded protein is CASSLVGQGFRAGNTIYF.

This clonotype was detected ten times or more. The chain couples TRBV29-1 to TRBJ2-5; D remains unclear. In germline, CDR1 is SQVTM, CDR2 ANQGSEA. V lost 2 bases and J lost 1, with 8 bases in between. The CDR3 contains 13 residues. As DNA, the CDR3 is TGCAGCGTTGAAATGACGGTCCAAGAGACCCAGTACTTC. It yields the protein CSVEMTVQETQYF.

In its sample, this clonotype was seen a few times. V is TRBV27 and J is TRBJ2-7; 7 bases map to TRBD1. This CDR3 has 15 residues. Germline V CDR1 and CDR2: MNHEY, SMNVEV (reference sequence). Trimming took 6 bases from V and 2 from J; bases not matched to a gene: 10. The CDR3 nucleotides read TGTGCCAGCAGCAAGGACGGGACAGACCCCTACGAGCAGTACTTC. It is translated as CASSKDGTDPYEQYF.

This clonotype has a handful of counts. J is TRBJ2-3 and V is TRBV3-1; 9 bases are shared with TRBD2. This CDR3 is 13 amino acids long. The ends lost 4 bases at V and 4 bases at J; junction bases unmatched: 0. Germline values: CDR1 LGHDT, CDR2 YNNKEL (reference sequence). Here the CDR3 DNA reads TGTGCCAGCAGCCGCGGGGGGGCAGATACGCAGTATTTT. It is translated as CASSRGGADTQYF.

This clonotype was counted a few times. A read error may account for a junction end that differs from germline. The chain is built from TRBV5-1 and TRBJ2-7; no reliable D call. Germline assignment: CDR1 SGHRS and CDR2 YFSETQ. This CDR3 has 12 amino acids. The CDR3 DNA is TGTGCCAGCAGCTTAACGCTGGGGGAGCAGTACTTC. Amino acid sequence: CASSLTLGEQYF.

The chain joins TRBV20-1 to TRBJ2-3, with 7 bases aligning to TRBD2. Losses at the gene ends were 5 bases for V and 2 bases for J; bases not matched to a gene: 4. Germline V gives CDR1 DFQATT, CDR2 SNEGSKA (reference sequence). The CDR3 is 13 amino acids. The CDR3 DNA reads TGCAGTGCTGCGGGGGTGAACACAGATACGCAGTATTTT. Translation: CSAAGVNTDTQYF.

This clonotype has only a few counts. The genes are TRBV15 and TRBJ2-7; D call uncertain. Looked up from germline, CDR1 is LNHNV and CDR2 is YYDKDF (reference sequence). The length of the CDR3 is 14 residues. Trimming pared 3 bases from V and 0 bases from J, leaving 9 bases between. The CDR3 region has the DNA TGTGCCACCAGCAGCAGGTTAGACTCCTACGAGCAGTACTTC. Protein sequence: CATSSRLDSYEQYF.

The V and J genes are TRBV2 and TRBJ1-5; D is uncertain. Germline assignment: CDR1 SNHLY and CDR2 FYNNEI. V shed 0 bases and J shed 8 bases, with 14 bases lying between them. The CDR3 spans 15 residues. CDR3 sequence: CASSEAVAAGKPQHF. CDR3 bases: TGTGCCAGCAGTGAAGCGGTTGCCGCGGGCAAGCCCCAGCATTTT.

V usage is TRBV18 and J usage is TRBJ2-5; weak D call: TRBD2 (6 bases). Per germline, CDR1 KGHSH and CDR2 LQKENI. The length of the CDR3 is 17 residues. V lost 1 base, J lost 2 bases, and 17 bases lay in between. The CDR3 region is CASSPQTGDISQETQYF. Here the CDR3 DNA reads TGTGCCAGCTCACCACAAACGGGAGACATCTCACAAGAGACCCAGTACTTC. Full variable domain (rest looked up from reference TRBV18 and TRBJ2-5): NAGVMQNPRHLVRRRGQEARLRCSPMKGHSHVYWYRQLPEEGLKFMVYLQKENIIDESGMPKERFSAEFPKEGPSILRIQQVVRGDSAAYFCASSPQTGDISQETQYFGPGTRLLVL.

Ten or more counts support this clonotype. The chain has TRBV12-3 or TRBV12-4 and TRBJ2-5; TRBD2 matches 13 bases. The V segment lost 5 bases and the J segment 4 bases; nucleotides outside the gene matches: 7. This CDR3 region has 16 residues. The CDR3 spells CASSTTLAGGRETQYF. The CDR3 DNA reads as TGTGCCAGCAGTACAACACTAGCGGGGGGGCGAGAGACCCAGTACTTC.

As concerns this clonotype: The junction differs from germline at one of its ends, possibly a read error. The chain joins TRBV12-3 or TRBV12-4 to TRBJ2-1, with 10 bases lining up with TRBD1. The CDR3 covers 18 residues. The CDR3 sequence: CASKTTGGAVNSYNEQSF. DNA of the CDR3: TGTGCCAGCAAAACGACAGGGGGCGCGGTAAACTCCTACAATGAGCAGTCCTTC.

This chain links TRBV10-3 with TRBJ2-1; either TRBD1 or TRBD2 may supply D (8 bases each). This CDR3 is 17 amino acids long. Germline-derived CDR1 and CDR2 are ENHRY and SYGVKD. Trimming stripped 4 bases from V and 4 bases from J, with 20 bases between. CDR3 DNA sequence: TGTGCCATCAGTGGGGGGGACAGGACTAGCTCTTACAATGAGCAGTTCTTC. Translation: CAISGGDRTSSYNEQFF.

The chain links TRBV5-1 to TRBJ2-1; D is unresolved. From germline, CDR1 is SGHRS and CDR2 YFSETQ. The CDR3 totals 15 residues. V was trimmed by 0 bases and J by 7 bases, leaving 14 bases between them. The CDR3 spells CASSLDGQFGNEQFF. DNA of the CDR3: TGCGCCAGCAGCTTGGATGGCCAGTTCGGGAATGAGCAGTTCTTC.

The chain employs TRBV6-1 and TRBJ2-3, with TRBD1 matching over 7 bases. Germline loops: CDR1 MNHNS, CDR2 SASEGT. The ends lost 4 bases at V and 0 bases at J; junction bases unmatched: 1. CDR3 length: 14 amino acids. CDR3 sequence: CASSATGSTDTQYF. The CDR3 DNA follows: TGTGCCAGCAGTGCGACAGGGAGCACAGATACGCAGTATTTT.

The chain carries TRBV5-1 and TRBJ2-2; maybe TRBD2 (6 bases). V was cut by 4 bases and J by 3 bases, with 22 bases left in between. CDR3 size: 18 residues. In germline, CDR1 is SGHRS, CDR2 YFSETQ. The CDR3 sequence is CASSEAPRGVMDTGELFF. The CDR3 DNA is TGCGCCAGCAGCGAGGCCCCGCGGGGCGTTATGGACACCGGGGAGCTGTTTTTT.

V gene TRBV6-5 combines with J gene TRBJ2-4, with D hard to call. The J call is uncertain, as TRBJ2-7 better fits the DNA end. This CDR3 is built from 13 residues. Germline-derived CDR1 and CDR2 are MNHEY and SVGAGI. The CDR3 reads CASSYTPDYEQYF. CDR3 coding DNA: TGTGCCAGCAGTTATACCCCGGACTACGAGCAGTACTTC.

The chain has TRBV11-1 and TRBJ1-2; no definite D call. Germline V gene data show CDR1 as SGHAT and CDR2 as FQDESV (reference sequence). V was trimmed by 5 bases and J by 4 bases, leaving 14 bases between them. CDR3 length: 14 residues. CDR3 loop: CASSPRLPLYGYTF. The CDR3 nucleotides are TGTGCCAGCAGCCCCAGGCTACCACTCTATGGCTACACCTTC. Filled out from reference TRBV11-1 and TRBJ1-2, the complete variable domain reads EAEVAQSPRYKITEKSQAVAFWCDPISGHATLYWYRQILGQGPELLVQFQDESVVDDSQLPKDRFSAERLKGVDSTLKIQPAELGDSAMYLCASSPRLPLYGYTFGSGTRLTVV.

This clonotype was seen at least ten times. V usage is TRBV5-1 and J usage is TRBJ2-5; D possibly uses TRBD1 or TRBD2 (6 bases each). CDR1 and CDR2 (germline): SGHRS, YFSETQ. V was trimmed by 6 bases and J by 5 bases, leaving 11 bases between them. The CDR3 contains 12 residues. CDR3 coding DNA: TGCGCCAGCACCGGGGGCGGTGAGACCCAGTACTTC. It encodes CASTGGGETQYF.

This chain joins TRBV7-9 and TRBJ1-5; TRBD1 is a possible D gene (5 bases). The CDR3 is 14 residues long. The V gene lost 3 bases and the J gene lost 2 bases, with 8 bases spanning the gap. Germline V gene lookup returns CDR1 SEHNR and CDR2 FQNEAQ (reference sequence). The CDR3 protein is CASSFDSGNQPQHF. The CDR3 nucleotides are TGTGCCAGCAGCTTTGACAGCGGCAATCAGCCCCAGCATTTT.

This chain links TRBV12-3 or TRBV12-4 with TRBJ2-1, with D unresolved. V was clipped by 3 bases and J by 2 bases, with 11 bases between them. CDR3 size: 15 residues. CDR3 protein: CASSFLGPTYNEQFF. As DNA, the CDR3 is TGTGCCAGCAGTTTCTTGGGTCCAACCTACAATGAGCAGTTCTTC.

The V and J genes are TRBV29-1 and TRBJ1-2; 11 bases fit TRBD1. In germline, CDR1 is SQVTM, CDR2 ANQGSEA. After removal of 1 base from V and 7 bases from J, the junction contained 11 bases not matched to a gene. There are 16 residues in the CDR3. CDR3 residues: CSVEAGGGQGAFGYTF. Here the CDR3 DNA reads TGCAGCGTTGAAGCTGGGGGAGGACAGGGGGCCTTTGGCTACACCTTC.

The chain is built from TRBV7-9 and TRBJ2-1, with TRBD2 matching 7 bases. This CDR3 spans 15 amino acids. V was clipped by 3 bases and J by 8 bases; unmatched bases: 10. Germline CDR1 SEHNR, CDR2 FQNEAQ (reference sequence). CDR3: CASSFGRGGFHEQFF. The CDR3 region has the DNA TGTGCCAGCAGCTTTGGTCGCGGGGGTTTCCATGAGCAGTTCTTC.

In this sample, this clonotype turned up a few times. The J gene is TRBJ1-6, the V gene TRBV12-3 or TRBV12-4, with 7 positions matching TRBD1. Trimming removed 7 bases from V and 0 bases from J; junction bases left unmatched: 6. The CDR3 loop spans 16 amino acids. Written as DNA, the CDR3 is TGTGCCAGCACCAGGACAGGTAGCTCCTATAATTCACCCCTCCACTTT. Its translation is CASTRTGSSYNSPLHF.

The sample holds a few counts of this clonotype. The rearrangement uses TRBV6-1 and TRBJ1-2; 8 bases fit TRBD1. The CDR3 sequence is 14 residues long. Germline V lookup: CDR1 MNHNS, CDR2 SASEGT. V shed 6 bases, J shed 6 bases, and the junction held 9 bases outside the gene matches. The CDR3 nucleotides read TGTGCCAGCAGCCGAGGACAGGGTAGGGATGGCTACACCTTC. Its translation is CASSRGQGRDGYTF.

The rearrangement joins TRBV20-1 to TRBJ2-3; D perhaps matches TRBD2 (6 bases). Germline CDR1 DFQATT, CDR2 SNEGSKA (reference sequence). The CDR3 is made up of 14 amino acids. The V end was cut by 1 base, the J end by 6 bases, with 14 bases between. The CDR3 coding sequence is TGCAGTGCTAGAGTGGGGGGTGATTTGGATACGCAGTATTTT. Protein sequence: CSARVGGDLDTQYF.

The chain uses TRBV24-1 and TRBJ2-3; TRBD1 matches 9 bases. The CDR3 extends over 20 amino acids. V was pared by 4 bases and J by 4 bases, with 20 bases of the junction left unmatched. Per the germline V gene, CDR1 is KGHDR and CDR2 is SFDVKD. In nucleotides, the CDR3 is TGTGCCACCAGTGACCCCGGGACAGGGCAACCCTCCCGACCGGCAGATACGCAGTATTTT. This gives the protein CATSDPGTGQPSRPADTQYF.

The chain is built from TRBV12-3 or TRBV12-4 and TRBJ2-1; unclear D gene. CDR3 length: 12 amino acids. Trimming removed 5 bases from V and 5 bases from J, with 7 bases in between. The CDR3 is CASSAEDNEQFF. Here the CDR3 DNA reads TGTGCCAGCAGTGCAGAGGACAATGAGCAGTTCTTC.

Here the CDR3 DNA reads TGCAGTGCCCGGGGGGCAGCAAACACTGAAGCTTTCTTT. Its protein is CSARGAANTEAFF. This chain connects TRBV20-1 to TRBJ1-1, with D perhaps matching TRBD1 (6 bases). CDR3 size: 13 residues. V was clipped by 6 bases and J by 2 bases, with 13 bases between them. CDR1 DFQATT and CDR2 SNEGSKA come from the germline V gene (reference sequence).

This clonotype was counted between two and nine times. This rearrangement joins TRBV5-1 to TRBJ2-7; TRBD1 matches 11 bases. V lost 3 bases to trimming and J lost 3 bases; unmatched junction nucleotides: 5. From germline, CDR1 is SGHRS and CDR2 YFSETQ. The CDR3 length is 15 residues. In nucleotides, the CDR3 is TGCGCCAGCAGCTCCACCGGGACAGGGGGCTACGAGCAGTACTTC. Encoded protein: CASSSTGTGGYEQYF.